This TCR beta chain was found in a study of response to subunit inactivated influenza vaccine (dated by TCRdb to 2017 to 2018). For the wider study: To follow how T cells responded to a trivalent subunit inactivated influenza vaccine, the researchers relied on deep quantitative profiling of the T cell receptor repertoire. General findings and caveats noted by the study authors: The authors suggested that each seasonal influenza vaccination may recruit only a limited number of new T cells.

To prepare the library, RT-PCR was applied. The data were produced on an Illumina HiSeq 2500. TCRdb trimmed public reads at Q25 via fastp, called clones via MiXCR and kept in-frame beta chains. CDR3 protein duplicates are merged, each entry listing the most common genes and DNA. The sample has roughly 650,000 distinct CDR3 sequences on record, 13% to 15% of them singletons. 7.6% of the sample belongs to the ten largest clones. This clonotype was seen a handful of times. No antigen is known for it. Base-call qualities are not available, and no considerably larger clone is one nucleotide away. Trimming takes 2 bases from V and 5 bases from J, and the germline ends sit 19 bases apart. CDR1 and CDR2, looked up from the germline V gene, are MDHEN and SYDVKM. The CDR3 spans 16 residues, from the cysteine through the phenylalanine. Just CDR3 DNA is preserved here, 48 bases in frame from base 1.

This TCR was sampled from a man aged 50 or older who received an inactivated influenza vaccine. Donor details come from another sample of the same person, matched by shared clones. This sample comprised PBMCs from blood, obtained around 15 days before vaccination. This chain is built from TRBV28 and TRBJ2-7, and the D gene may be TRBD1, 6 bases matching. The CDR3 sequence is CASSLRGTQAEHEQYF. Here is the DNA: TGTGCCAGCAGTTTACGAGGGACACAGGCTGAACACGAGCAGTACTTC.